The 20 T cell receptor beta chains presented below share a single source sample, sequenced in a study of T cell changes during pregnancy in multiple sclerosis. Data came from immunoSEQ multiplex PCR; TCRdb stores just in-frame clones and leaves some out. Here the sample spans fewer than 20,000 clones, 85% being singletons. The starting material was CD8+ T cells from peripheral blood mononuclear cells, obtained after pregnancy. The receptors were gathered from a female donor with multiple sclerosis, enrolled in a pregnancy study.

The CDR3: CASSLAPWLAGASDTQYF. The CDR3 DNA reads as TGTGCCAGCAGCTTGGCCCCGTGGCTAGCGGGGGCCTCAGATACGCAGTATTTT. The rearrangement uses TRBV5-6 and TRBJ2-3; 10 nucleotides agree with TRBD2. This CDR3 is 18 amino acids long. Germline V gene data show CDR1 as SGHDT and CDR2 as YYEEEE. J gave up 4 bases and V 0 bases, and 11 bases lay outside the gene matches.

The chain combines TRBV10-3 with TRBJ1-2; D remains unclear. The CDR3 is 16 residues long. V gave up 4 bases and J gave up 2 bases, with 17 bases separating them. Germline V gene sequence: CDR1 ENHRY, CDR2 SYGVKD. The CDR3 nucleotides read TGTGCCATCAGTGCCGCCCGCCCGACGGAGAACTATGGCTACACCTTC. Amino acid sequence: CAISAARPTENYGYTF.

This clone occurred a few times. The DNA of the CDR3 is TGTGCCAGCAGCAAAACGAGGGACACCCCTAATTCACCCCTCCACTTT. Translating it yields CASSKTRDTPNSPLHF. The chain recombines TRBV11-3 with TRBJ1-6; D is perhaps TRBD1 (6 bases). Looked up from germline, CDR1 is SGHNT and CDR2 is YENEEA. This CDR3 has 16 residues. The V and J ends lost 5 bases and 6 bases respectively, with 17 bases between them. The variable domain in full, with the rest retrieved from reference TRBV11-3 and TRBJ1-6, is EAGVVQSPRYKIIEKKQPVAFWCNPISGHNTLYWYLQNLGQGPELLIRYENEEAVDDSQLPKDRFSAERLKGVDSTLKIQPAELGDSAVYLCASSKTRDTPNSPLHFGNGTRLTVT.

The chain couples TRBV18 to TRBJ2-5; 7 positions match TRBD2. The CDR3 totals 14 residues. CDR1 and CDR2 from the germline V gene are KGHSH and LQKENI. The trim removed 3 bases at V and 2 bases at J, leaving 3 bases unmatched. The CDR3 spells CASSPGTNQETQYF. The DNA for the CDR3 is TGTGCCAGCTCACCTGGGACTAATCAAGAGACCCAGTACTTC. The complete variable domain, with remaining parts taken from reference TRBV18 and TRBJ2-5, reads NAGVMQNPRHLVRRRGQEARLRCSPMKGHSHVYWYRQLPEEGLKFMVYLQKENIIDESGMPKERFSAEFPKEGPSILRIQQVVRGDSAAYFCASSPGTNQETQYFGPGTRLLVL.

By its share, this clone is medium-sized. This CDR3 is also generated by other DNA sequences in the sample. The chain uses TRBV18 and TRBJ2-7; maybe TRBD1 (6 bases). This CDR3 comprises 14 residues. Per the germline V gene, CDR1 is KGHSH and CDR2 is LQKENI. V was clipped by 3 bases and J by 3 bases, with 12 bases between them. CDR3 amino acids: CASSPPGQSYEQYF. CDR3 sequence (DNA): TGTGCCAGCTCACCCCCCGGACAGAGCTACGAGCAGTACTTC.

This clone has only one observation. This sequence joins TRBV6-1 and TRBJ1-5; TRBD1 matches at 9 bases. The CDR3 is 16 residues long. V was clipped by 0 bases and J by 5 bases; unmatched bases: 5. Germline loops: CDR1 MNHNS, CDR2 SASEGT. Here the CDR3 DNA reads TGTGCCAGCAGTGAAGCCTCCGGACAGGGGCATCAGCCCCAGCATTTT. It specifies CASSEASGQGHQPQHF.

This clone has a single count. The chain is built from TRBV5-1 and TRBJ2-1, with D hard to call. The V gene's germline CDR1 is SGHRS and CDR2 YFSETQ. The CDR3 contains 12 residues. The V end was cut by 6 bases, the J end by 0 bases, with 4 bases between. CDR3 loop: CASTISYNEQFF. CDR3 nucleotide sequence: TGCGCCAGCACCATCTCCTACAATGAGCAGTTCTTC.

This clone counts as large (0.1 to 1%). The genes are TRBV6-1 and TRBJ1-5; 7 bases map to TRBD1. The germline CDR1 and CDR2 sequences are MNHNS and SASEGT. The CDR3 runs to 16 residues. V was clipped by 1 base and J by 5 bases; unmatched bases: 8. CDR3 DNA: TGTGCCAGCAGTGAAGAGGTGACAGGGCCCTATCAGCCCCAGCATTTT. Translating gives CASSEEVTGPYQPQHF.

A single count supports this clone. The chain uses TRBV7-2 and TRBJ2-5; 7 bases are a match to TRBD2. V shed 2 bases, J shed 5 bases, and the junction held 5 bases outside the gene matches. This CDR3 contains 14 residues. CDR1 and CDR2 from the germline V gene are SGHTA and FQGNSA. CDR3 amino acids: CASSLWEGIETQYF. The CDR3 coding sequence is TGTGCCAGCAGCTTATGGGAGGGGATCGAGACCCAGTACTTC.

This clone came up once. The chain carries TRBV6-5 and TRBJ1-2; TRBD1 matches 7 bases. Germline V lookup: CDR1 MNHEY, CDR2 SVGAGI. The CDR3 is 15 residues long. J gave up 1 base and V 0 bases, and 2 bases lay outside the gene matches. The DNA for the CDR3 is TGTGCCAGCAGTTACTCGACAGGGAATAACTATGGCTACACCTTC. The encoded protein is CASSYSTGNNYGYTF.

V usage is TRBV2 and J usage is TRBJ2-3, with D perhaps matching TRBD1 (5 bases). V dropped 0 bases and J dropped 2 bases, with 15 bases sitting between them. This CDR3 has 17 residues. Per germline, CDR1 SNHLY and CDR2 FYNNEI. The CDR3, as DNA: TGTGCCAGCAGTGAAGCGCAGGACAACTCCCTCACAGATACGCAGTATTTT. It translates to CASSEAQDNSLTDTQYF.

V and J are TRBV30 and TRBJ1-1, with D perhaps matching TRBD1 (6 bases). With 3 bases removed from V and 4 bases from J, the gap between germline ends came to 12 bases. Germline values: CDR1 GTSNPN, CDR2 SVGIG (reference sequence). The length of the CDR3 is 13 residues. DNA of the CDR3: TGTGCCTGGAGCCCCCCAGGGGCCACTGAAGCTTTCTTT. It yields the protein CAWSPPGATEAFF.

The chain links TRBV15 to TRBJ2-7; D gene unclear. V lost 0 bases to trimming and J lost 2 bases, with 11 bases between them. Germline CDR1 is LNHNV and CDR2 is YYDKDF (reference sequence). The CDR3 loop spans 15 amino acids. The CDR3 loop reads CATSRDDTSTYEQYF. In DNA form, the CDR3 reads TGTGCCACCAGCAGAGATGATACATCGACCTACGAGCAGTACTTC.

The rearrangement uses TRBV6-4 and TRBJ2-2; D is perhaps TRBD1 (5 bases). Germline V CDR1 and CDR2: MRHNA, SNTAGT. V lost 0 bases and J lost 7, with 9 bases in between. CDR3 length: 14 amino acids. This CDR3 is CASSDSSGIGELFF. CDR3 DNA: TGTGCCAGCAGTGACTCTTCAGGGATCGGGGAGCTGTTTTTT.

This clone showed up just once. The V call is TRBV4-3, the J call TRBJ1-1; D is unresolved. Trimming left V 6 bases short and J 6 bases short, with 14 bases between. This CDR3 is 13 amino acids long. Germline-derived CDR1 and CDR2 are LGHNA and YSLEER. CDR3 nucleotide sequence: TGCGCCAGCAGTCCTACTGAGAGCGCTGAAGCTTTCTTT. Protein: CASSPTESAEAFF.

This clone appeared a few times. The V and J genes are TRBV14 and TRBJ2-5; D perhaps matches TRBD1 (5 bases). V shed 9 bases and J shed 0 bases, with 20 bases lying between them. Germline values: CDR1 SGHDN, CDR2 FVKESK. This CDR3 is 16 amino acids long. The CDR3 DNA follows: TGTGCCAGGACCAGGGCAGGGAAACGGTACCAAGAGACCCAGTACTTC. Protein product: CARTRAGKRYQETQYF.

This clone appeared once. The chain uses TRBV28 and TRBJ2-2; the D gene is possibly TRBD2 (6 bases). The CDR3 spans 13 residues. The germline V gene encodes CDR1 MDHEN and CDR2 SYDVKM. The germline V and J ends were trimmed by 2 bases and 8 bases, with 9 bases remaining between them. CDR3 sequence: CASSLIAEGELFF. The CDR3 region has the DNA TGTGCCAGCAGTTTAATAGCGGAAGGGGAGCTGTTTTTT.

This chain uses TRBV28 with TRBJ1-1, with D possibly TRBD1 on 5 matching bases. The CDR3 is made up of 16 amino acids. Trimming removed 2 bases from V and 1 base from J, with 14 bases in between. Looked up from germline, CDR1 is MDHEN and CDR2 is SYDVKM. The CDR3 DNA follows: TGTGCCAGCAGTTTAATGGGGGGGACCCCGAACACTGAAGCTTTCTTT. It codes for CASSLMGGTPNTEAFF. The entire variable domain, with the rest obtained from reference TRBV28 and TRBJ1-1, is as follows: DVKVTQSSRYLVKRTGEKVFLECVQDMDHENMFWYRQDPGLGLRLIYFSYDVKMKEKGDIPEGYSVSREKKERFSLILESASTNQTSMYLCASSLMGGTPNTEAFFGQGTRLTVV.

A remark on this clone: An end of the junction does not agree with germline; a read error may underlie this. The genes are TRBV7-7 and TRBJ1-5, with 7 bases that match TRBD1. The CDR3 consists of 18 residues. Germline V gene data show CDR1 as SSHAT and CDR2 as FNYEAQ (reference sequence). The CDR3 reads CASSLAGRGVYSNQPQHF. In DNA, the CDR3 is TGTGCTAGCAGCTTAGCCGGCAGGGGGGTATATAGCAATCAGCCCCAGCATTTT.

This CDR3 reads CASSGRGGPSYNEQFF. CDR3 in DNA: TGCGCCAGCAGTGGGAGGGGGGGGCCCTCCTACAATGAGCAGTTCTTC. The V and J genes are TRBV10-1 and TRBJ2-1; tentatively, D is TRBD2 (7 bases). The V gene's germline CDR1 is WNHNN and CDR2 SYGVQD (reference sequence). The CDR3 spans 16 residues. The V end was cut by 4 bases, the J end by 0 bases, with 13 bases between.